This T cell receptor beta chain was recovered during a study of blood T cell repertoires in COVID-19 (dated by TCRdb to between 2020 and 2021). About the full investigation: Collaborator samples came from the United States, Italy and Spain and covered acute and convalescent phases of COVID-19. The prospective study material was composed of cDNA or gDNA derived from T cells, B-cell-depleted T cells, or PBMCs. Subjects who had been exposed to COVID-19, were actively infected with it, or had recovered from it provided the deeply sampled blood TCRbeta repertoires that made up the dataset. The repertoires were released in a freely available public database intended as a resource for research on the immune response to SARS-CoV-2. Samples came from the ongoing ImmuneRACE study (first 160 participants) plus 1,254 subjects from 6 global collaborators. Sample metadata almost always included a de-identified subject ID, COVID-19 status, age in years and sex. HLA class I and class II types, where available, came from metadata supplied by the sample provider rather than from assay-based typing. Here is what the overall study found, with its caveats: The amount of clinical and demographic metadata varied by source and participant and was provided uncurated.

V is cut by 4 bases and J by 4 bases, and the space between the germline ends is 8 bases. Inclusive of the bounding cysteine and phenylalanine, the CDR3 is 13 residues long. Here the CDR3 DNA is all that survives: 39 bases in frame from base 1. CDR1 and CDR2 are drawn from the germline V gene (reference sequence): LGHDT, YNNKEL. As to this clone: This receptor's antigen is unknown. The record has no base qualities; no much larger clone is one base away.

TCRbeta CDR3 regions were amplified from genomic DNA by means of the immunoSEQ Assay, a bias-controlled multiplex PCR. The authors processed their data as follows. Nucleated cell counts per sample were estimated from amplification of reference gene primers within the assay. To quantify the absolute abundance of each unique TCRbeta CDR3 rearrangement, sequence reads were collapsed and filtered. For each sample, productive Simpson clonality was calculated as the square root of Simpson's diversity index across productive rearrangements. TCRdb limited this immuneACCESS table to in-frame rearrangements with V and J called. A share of clones is missing; checked studies link under half to unresolved V genes, and the rest is unexplained. From that table come the V and J calls and clone size; the DNA was used to work out D and trimming. The sample table records 150,000 or so clones; just over 90% of these occur just once. The biggest ten clones account for 1.5% to 2.5% of the sample.

At one collaborating source in Seattle, patients were enrolled during active infection and were followed longitudinally through the course of disease. Collaborating institutions collected whole blood in K2EDTA tubes following their own protocols. For TCRbeta analysis, collaborators shipped samples in one of three forms: frozen whole blood, isolated PBMCs, or DNA extracted from either of those sample types. The V and J segments used are TRBV3-1 (or the pseudogene TRBV3-2) and TRBJ1-3, and possibly TRBD1, on 5 matching bases. This sequence was found in a woman aged 55-69 years with COVID-19, enrolled during active disease. What was sequenced was peripheral blood. In nucleotides, the sequence is TGTGCCAGCAGCCCAGGGTCAGGAAACACCATATATTTT. It translates as CASSPGSGNTIYF.